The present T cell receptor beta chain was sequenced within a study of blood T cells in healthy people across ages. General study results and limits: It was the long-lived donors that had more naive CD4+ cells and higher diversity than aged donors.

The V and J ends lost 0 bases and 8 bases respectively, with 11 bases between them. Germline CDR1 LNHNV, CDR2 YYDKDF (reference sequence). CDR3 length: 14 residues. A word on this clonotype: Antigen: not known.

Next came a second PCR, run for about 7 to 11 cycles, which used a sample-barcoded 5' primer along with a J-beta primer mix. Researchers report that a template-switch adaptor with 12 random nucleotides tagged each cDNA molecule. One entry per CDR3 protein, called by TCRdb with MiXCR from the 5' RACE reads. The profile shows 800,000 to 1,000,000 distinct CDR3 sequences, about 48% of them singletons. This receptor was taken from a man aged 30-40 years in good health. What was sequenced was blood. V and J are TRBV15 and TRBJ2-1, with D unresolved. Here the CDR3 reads CATSRDRLNHEQFF. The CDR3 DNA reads TGTGCCACCAGCAGAGATCGGCTAAACCATGAGCAGTTCTTC.